This T cell receptor (beta chain) was recovered during a study of T-cell reconstitution after alpha-beta-depleted transplantation in children. This CDR3 has 14 amino acids. Germline V gene lookup returns CDR1 MNHEY and CDR2 SVGEGT. The ends were cut back, 8 bases at V and 3 bases at J, with 17 bases in the middle. TCRbeta library preparation incorporated unique molecular identifiers. MiXCR, applied by TCRdb to the PCR reads, yields one record per CDR3 protein. Here the sample spans 500,000 to 600,000 distinct CDR3 sequences, roughly 33% being singletons. The source material was PBMCs from the stem cell graft donor, sampled from the stem cell graft. This TCR was sampled from a human donor who donated a stem cell graft to a child with aplastic anemia. This sequence joins TRBV6-2 or TRBV6-3 and TRBJ2-7; a possible D gene is TRBD2 (6 bases). CDR3 nucleotides: TGTGCCAGCGCCATCTCGGCGGGAAACTACGAGCAGTACGTC. This sequence encodes CASAISAGNYEQYV.